These T cell receptor beta chains were read from a single sample in a study of T cells in tuberculosis. TCRdb's table, derived via immunoSEQ multiplex PCR, lists solely in-frame clones and lacks some. Of approximately 30,000 clones listed, about nine tenths were seen once; the top ten hold approximately 7.5%. Sequencing used PBMCs. The source of these receptors is a donor under 30 with latent tuberculosis or without tuberculosis infection. Some clones in this sample may be carry-over from other donors' samples. CDR3s include the opening cysteine and the closing phenylalanine or tryptophan. D genes are given only for firm matches. Some rows mark clone size as missing; the rest say once, few, many or name a class of expanded clone.

v_call	clone_size	d_call	j_call	cdr3_nt	cdr3_aa
TRBV4-1	once	NA	TRBJ2-1	TGCGCCAGCAGCCAAGTCCCAGGCGGGCCCTTCGAGCAGTTCTTC	CASSQVPGGPFEQFF
TRBV14	NA	TRBD2	TRBJ2-7	TGTGCCAGCAGCCAGAGCGGGGGAACCTACGAGCAGTACTTC	CASSQSGGTYEQYF
TRBV2	few	NA	TRBJ2-7	TGTGCCAGGGGTCGTGGAGGGAGCAGGTTCGAGCAGTACTTC	CARGRGGSRFEQYF
TRBV6-1	NA	NA	TRBJ1-5	TGTGCCAGCAGTGAAACGGCAGGGGTAAACAATCAGCCCCAGCATTTT	CASSETAGVNNQPQHF
TRBV19	NA	TRBD1	TRBJ2-7	TGTGCCAGTAGTCCGACAGGGGGGCGAGTCTACGAGCAGTACTTC	CASSPTGGRVYEQYF
TRBV19	few	TRBD1	TRBJ1-1	TGTGCCAGTAGCCCGACAGGGAGGACTGAAGCTTTCTTT	CASSPTGRTEAFF
TRBV5-5	NA	NA	TRBJ1-2	TGTGCCAGCAGCTTGGCCGCCACAGCCTATGGCTACACCTTC	CASSLAATAYGYTF
TRBV15	NA	TRBD1	TRBJ2-7	TGTGCCACCAGCAGAGGGACAGGCCCTTCCTACGAGCAGTACTTC	CATSRGTGPSYEQYF
TRBV15	NA	NA	TRBJ2-7	TGTGCCACCAGCGTTCGATCAGGTCAGAATCCCTACGAGCAGTACTTC	CATSVRSGQNPYEQYF
TRBV6-5	NA	TRBD2	TRBJ2-3	TGTGCCAGCAGTTACTCGGGAGTAGCGGGAGTTGATACGCAGTATTTT	CASSYSGVAGVDTQYF
TRBV6-6	once	NA	TRBJ1-4	TGTGCCGGGAGGGGGAAGGATGAAAAACTGTTTTTT	CAGRGKDEKLFF
TRBV2	NA	NA	TRBJ1-1	TGTGCCAGCAGTGAAGCGTGGGAGGAGGTAATTACTGAAGCTTTCTTT	CASSEAWEEVITEAFF
TRBV5-6	NA	NA	TRBJ2-3	TGTGCCAGCAGCTTGCCCAACTCAGATACGCAGTATTTT	CASSLPNSDTQYF
TRBV5-6	NA	NA	TRBJ1-3	TGTGCCAGCAGCTTTTCTTTCAGCTCTGGAAACACCATATATTTT	CASSFSFSSGNTIYF
TRBV30	once	TRBD2	TRBJ2-3	TGTGCCTGGAACCAACTAGCGGTTGCAACAGATACGCAGTATTTT	CAWNQLAVATDTQYF
TRBV2	NA	TRBD1	TRBJ1-1	TGTGCCAGCAGGGGACAGGGGAACACTGAAGCTTTCTTT	CASRGQGNTEAFF
TRBV30	NA	NA	TRBJ2-5	TGTGCCTGGAGTACCAGGGAAGAGACCCAGTACTTC	CAWSTREETQYF
TRBV11-2	NA	TRBD2	TRBJ2-1	TGTGCCAGCAGCTTTTTAGGGACTACCTACAATGAGCAGTTCTTC	CASSFLGTTYNEQFF
TRBV4-1	NA	TRBD1	TRBJ1-6	TGCGCCAGCAGCCAAGGGGTTCTCGGGACAGGACGATCACCCCTCCACTTT	CASSQGVLGTGRSPLHF
TRBV2	NA	TRBD1	TRBJ1-2	TGTGCCAGCAGCGCCGGGACAGGGGGCGCGGGCTATGGCTACACCTTC	CASSAGTGGAGYGYTF